The entry below gives a single T cell receptor (beta chain) sequence along with its context. The same CDR3 is also encoded by other DNA sequences in this sample. The sample originates from a study of shared T cell receptors in the human thymus. The V segment lost 4 bases and the J segment 3 bases; nucleotides outside the gene matches: 8. CDR1 MGHDK and CDR2 SYGVNS come from the germline V gene. The CDR3 contains 15 residues. TCRdb's table, derived via immunoSEQ multiplex PCR, lists solely in-frame clones and lacks some. The sample lists hundreds of thousands of clones, 88% seen once, with over 0.008% in the top ten. The sample also formed part of further work on human thymus T cells. That source adds: Thymic and blood repertoires appeared to carry a bias in their V and J gene usage.

This clonotype was obtained from a boy under two years old with a congenital heart defect. The sequenced sample was thymocytes. The J gene is TRBJ2-7, the V gene TRBV25-1; 8 bases fit TRBD2. The CDR3 spells CASSVRLAGVYEQYF. CDR3 nucleotides: TGTGCCAGCAGTGTTCGGCTAGCGGGTGTCTACGAGCAGTACTTC.